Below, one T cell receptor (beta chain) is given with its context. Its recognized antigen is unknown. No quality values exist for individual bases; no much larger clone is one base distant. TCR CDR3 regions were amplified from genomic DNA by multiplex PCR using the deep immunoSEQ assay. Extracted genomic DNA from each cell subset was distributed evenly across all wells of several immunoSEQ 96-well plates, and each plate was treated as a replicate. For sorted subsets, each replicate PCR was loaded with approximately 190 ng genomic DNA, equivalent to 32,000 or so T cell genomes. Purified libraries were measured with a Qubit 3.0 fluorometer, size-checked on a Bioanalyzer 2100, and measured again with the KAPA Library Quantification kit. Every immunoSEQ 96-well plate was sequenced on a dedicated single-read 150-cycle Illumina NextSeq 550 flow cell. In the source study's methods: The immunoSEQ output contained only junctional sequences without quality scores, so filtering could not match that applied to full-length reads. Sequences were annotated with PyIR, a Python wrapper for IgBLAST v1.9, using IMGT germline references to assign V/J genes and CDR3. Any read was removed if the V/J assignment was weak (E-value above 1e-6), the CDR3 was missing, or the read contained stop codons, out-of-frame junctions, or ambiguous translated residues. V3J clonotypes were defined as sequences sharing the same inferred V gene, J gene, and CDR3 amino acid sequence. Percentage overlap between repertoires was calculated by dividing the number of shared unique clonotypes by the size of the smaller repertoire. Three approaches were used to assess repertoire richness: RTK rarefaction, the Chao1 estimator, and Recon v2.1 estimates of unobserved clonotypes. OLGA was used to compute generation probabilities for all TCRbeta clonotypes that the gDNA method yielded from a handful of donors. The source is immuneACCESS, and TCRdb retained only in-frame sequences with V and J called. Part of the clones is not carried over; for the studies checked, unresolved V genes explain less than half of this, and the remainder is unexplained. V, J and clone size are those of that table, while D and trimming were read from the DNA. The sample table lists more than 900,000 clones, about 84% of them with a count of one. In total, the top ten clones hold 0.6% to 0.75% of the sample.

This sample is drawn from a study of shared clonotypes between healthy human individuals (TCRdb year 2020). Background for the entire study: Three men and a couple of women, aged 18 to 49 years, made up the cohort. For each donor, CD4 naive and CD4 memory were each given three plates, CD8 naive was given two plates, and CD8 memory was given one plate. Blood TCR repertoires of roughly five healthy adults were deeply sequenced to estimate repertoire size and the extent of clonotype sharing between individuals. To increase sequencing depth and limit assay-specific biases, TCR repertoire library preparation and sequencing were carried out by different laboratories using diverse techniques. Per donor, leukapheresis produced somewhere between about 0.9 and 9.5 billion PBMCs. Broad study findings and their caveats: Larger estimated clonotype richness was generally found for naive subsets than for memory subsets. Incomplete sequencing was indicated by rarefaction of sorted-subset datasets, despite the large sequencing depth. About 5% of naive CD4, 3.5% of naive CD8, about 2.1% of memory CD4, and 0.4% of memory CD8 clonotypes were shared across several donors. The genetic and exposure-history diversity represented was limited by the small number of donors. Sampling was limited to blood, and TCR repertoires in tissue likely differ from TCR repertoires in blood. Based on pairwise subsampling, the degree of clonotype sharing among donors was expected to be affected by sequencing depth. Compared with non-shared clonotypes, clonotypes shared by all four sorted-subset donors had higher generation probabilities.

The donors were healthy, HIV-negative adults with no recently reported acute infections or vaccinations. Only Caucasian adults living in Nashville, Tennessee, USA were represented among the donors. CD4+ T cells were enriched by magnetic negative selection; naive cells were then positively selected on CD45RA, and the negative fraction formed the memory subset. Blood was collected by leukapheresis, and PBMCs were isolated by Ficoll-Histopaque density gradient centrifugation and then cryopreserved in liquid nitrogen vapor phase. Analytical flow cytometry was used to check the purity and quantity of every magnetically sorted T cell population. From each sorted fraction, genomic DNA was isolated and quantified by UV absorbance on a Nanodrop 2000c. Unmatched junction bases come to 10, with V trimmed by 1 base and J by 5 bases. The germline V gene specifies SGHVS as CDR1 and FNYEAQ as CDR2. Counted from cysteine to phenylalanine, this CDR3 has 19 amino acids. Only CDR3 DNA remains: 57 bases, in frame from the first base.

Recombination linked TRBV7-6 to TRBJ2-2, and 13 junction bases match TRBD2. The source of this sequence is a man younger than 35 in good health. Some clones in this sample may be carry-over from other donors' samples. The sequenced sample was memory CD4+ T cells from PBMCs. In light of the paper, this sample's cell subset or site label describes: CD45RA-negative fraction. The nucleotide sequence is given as TGTGCCAGCAGCTTAGAAGGACTAGCGGGAGATGGAGGAACCGGGGAGCTGTTTTTT. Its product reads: CASSLEGLAGDGGTGELFF.